The TCR beta chain under discussion was sequenced for a study of shared clonotypes between healthy human individuals. Broader study findings: Several donors had around 5.5% of their naive CD4 clonotypes in common. An anticipated effect of sequencing depth on clonotype sharing among donors was recognized.

Division of CD4+ cells produced a CD45RA+ naive subset and a CD45RA-negative memory subset. Germline lookup yields CDR1 SGHAT and CDR2 FQNNGV. The CDR3 spans 15 residues. With 6 bases clipped from V and 2 bases from J, the junction kept 8 bases outside the gene matches. Genomic DNA belonging to each subset was distributed in equal measure over several immunoSEQ plates. The assay was immunoSEQ multiplex PCR, and TCRdb's table has in-frame clones only and misses some. The sample holds 1,500,000 or so clones; just under 99% are singletons and the top ten take around 0.38%. As regards this clone: Its antigen is not identified.

The chain uses TRBV11-2 and TRBJ2-7; 9 nucleotides match TRBD1. This sequence was found in a man aged 25 to 40 in good health. Sequenced sample: naive CD4+ T cells sorted from blood. Stated subset: CD45RA+ positively selected. The DNA for the CDR3 is TGTGCCAGCAGAGTGAGACAGGGGGGGGCCTACGAGCAGTACTTC. Amino acids: CASRVRQGGAYEQYF.